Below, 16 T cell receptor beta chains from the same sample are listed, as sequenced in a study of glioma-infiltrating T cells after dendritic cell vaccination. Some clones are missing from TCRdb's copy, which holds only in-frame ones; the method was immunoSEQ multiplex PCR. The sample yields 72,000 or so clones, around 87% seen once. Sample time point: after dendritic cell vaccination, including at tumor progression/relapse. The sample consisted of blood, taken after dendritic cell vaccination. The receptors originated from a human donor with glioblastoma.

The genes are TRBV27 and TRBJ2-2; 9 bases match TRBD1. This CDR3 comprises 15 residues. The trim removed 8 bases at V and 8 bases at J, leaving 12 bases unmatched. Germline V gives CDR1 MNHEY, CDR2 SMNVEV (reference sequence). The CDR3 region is CASARDRVGTGELFF. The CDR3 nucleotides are TGTGCCAGCGCCCGGGACAGGGTAGGGACTGGGGAGCTGTTTTTT.

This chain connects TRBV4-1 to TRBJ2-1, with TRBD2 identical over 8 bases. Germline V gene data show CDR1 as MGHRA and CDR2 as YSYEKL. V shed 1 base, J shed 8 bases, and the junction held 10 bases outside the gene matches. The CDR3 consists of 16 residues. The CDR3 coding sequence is TGCGCCAGCAGCCAAGTCTTCGGCGGGGGGAACGATGAGCAGTTCTTC. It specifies CASSQVFGGGNDEQFF.

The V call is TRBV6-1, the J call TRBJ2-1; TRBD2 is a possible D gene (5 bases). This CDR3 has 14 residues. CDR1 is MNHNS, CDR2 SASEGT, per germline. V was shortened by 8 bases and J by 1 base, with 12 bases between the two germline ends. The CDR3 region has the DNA TGTGCCAGCCACCGGACTTATTCCTACAATGAGCAGTTCTTC. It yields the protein CASHRTYSYNEQFF.

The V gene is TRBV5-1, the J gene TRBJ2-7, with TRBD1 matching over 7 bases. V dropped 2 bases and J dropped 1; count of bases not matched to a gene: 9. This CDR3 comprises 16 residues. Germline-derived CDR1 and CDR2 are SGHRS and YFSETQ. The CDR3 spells CASSFPGQTNSYEQYF. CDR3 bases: TGCGCCAGCAGCTTCCCGGGACAGACTAATTCCTACGAGCAGTACTTC.

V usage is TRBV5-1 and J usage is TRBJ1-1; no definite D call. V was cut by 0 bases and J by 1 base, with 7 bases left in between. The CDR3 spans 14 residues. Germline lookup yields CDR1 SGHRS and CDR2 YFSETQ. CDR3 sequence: CASSLGPGNTEAFF. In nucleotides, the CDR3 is TGCGCCAGCAGCTTGGGTCCGGGGAACACTGAAGCTTTCTTT.

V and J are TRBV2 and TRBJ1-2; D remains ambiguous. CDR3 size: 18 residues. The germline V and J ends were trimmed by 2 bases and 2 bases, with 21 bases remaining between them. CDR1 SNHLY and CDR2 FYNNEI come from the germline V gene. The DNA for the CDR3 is TGTGCCAGCAGTGAACGCGGTGCCGCTGGCGGAACGAACTATGGCTACACCTTC. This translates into CASSERGAAGGTNYGYTF.

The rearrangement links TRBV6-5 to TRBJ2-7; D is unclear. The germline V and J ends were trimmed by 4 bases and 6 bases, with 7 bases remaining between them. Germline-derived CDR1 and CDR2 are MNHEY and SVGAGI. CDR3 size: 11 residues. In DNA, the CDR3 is TGTGCCAGCAGTTCTGGCCTCGAGCAGTACTTC. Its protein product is CASSSGLEQYF.

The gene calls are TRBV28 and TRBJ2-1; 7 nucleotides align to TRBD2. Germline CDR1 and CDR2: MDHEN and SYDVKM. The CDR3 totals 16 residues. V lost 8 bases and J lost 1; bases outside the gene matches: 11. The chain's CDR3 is CASLSPRGDSYNEQFF. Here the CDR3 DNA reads TGTGCCAGCCTAAGCCCCCGGGGGGATTCCTACAATGAGCAGTTCTTC. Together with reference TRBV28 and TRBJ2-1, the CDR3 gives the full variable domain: DVKVTQSSRYLVKRTGEKVFLECVQDMDHENMFWYRQDPGLGLRLIYFSYDVKMKEKGDIPEGYSVSREKKERFSLILESASTNQTSMYLCASLSPRGDSYNEQFFGPGTRLTVL.

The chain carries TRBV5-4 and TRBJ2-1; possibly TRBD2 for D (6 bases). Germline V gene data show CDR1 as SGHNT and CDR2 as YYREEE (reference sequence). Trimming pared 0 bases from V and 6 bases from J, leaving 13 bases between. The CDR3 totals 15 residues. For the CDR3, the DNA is TGTGCCAGCAGCTTGGGAGCGGGCGCCTTCAATGAGCAGTTCTTC. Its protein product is CASSLGAGAFNEQFF.

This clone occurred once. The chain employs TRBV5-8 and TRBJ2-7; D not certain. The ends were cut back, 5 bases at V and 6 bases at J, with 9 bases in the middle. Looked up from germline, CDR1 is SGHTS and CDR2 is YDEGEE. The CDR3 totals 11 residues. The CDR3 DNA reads TGTGCCAGCAGATCCACTCTCGAGCAGTACTTC. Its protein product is CASRSTLEQYF.

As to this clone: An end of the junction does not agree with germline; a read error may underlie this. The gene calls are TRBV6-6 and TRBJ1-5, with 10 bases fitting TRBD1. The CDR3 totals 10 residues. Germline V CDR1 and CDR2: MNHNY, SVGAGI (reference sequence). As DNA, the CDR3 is TGTGCCAGCAGGCGGGGGACAGGGGATTTT. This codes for CASRRGTGDF.

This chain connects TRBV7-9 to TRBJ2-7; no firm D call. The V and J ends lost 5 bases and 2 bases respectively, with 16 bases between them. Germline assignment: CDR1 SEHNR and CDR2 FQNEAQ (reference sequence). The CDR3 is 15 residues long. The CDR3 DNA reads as TGTGCCAGCAGCCAGTCGTTCGCGGAAACCTACGAGCAGTACTTC. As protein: CASSQSFAETYEQYF.

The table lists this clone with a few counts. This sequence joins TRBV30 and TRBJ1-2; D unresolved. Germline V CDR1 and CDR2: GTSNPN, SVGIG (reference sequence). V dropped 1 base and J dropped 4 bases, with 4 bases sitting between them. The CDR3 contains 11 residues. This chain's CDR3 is CAWSELYGYTF. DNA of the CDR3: TGTGCCTGGAGTGAACTCTATGGCTACACCTTC.

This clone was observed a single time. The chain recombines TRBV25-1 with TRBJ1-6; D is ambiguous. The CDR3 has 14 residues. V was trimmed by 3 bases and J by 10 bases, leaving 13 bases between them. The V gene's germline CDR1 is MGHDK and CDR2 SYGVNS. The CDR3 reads CASSDKNTGSPLHF. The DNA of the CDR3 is TGTGCCAGCAGTGATAAGAACACGGGGTCACCCCTCCACTTT.

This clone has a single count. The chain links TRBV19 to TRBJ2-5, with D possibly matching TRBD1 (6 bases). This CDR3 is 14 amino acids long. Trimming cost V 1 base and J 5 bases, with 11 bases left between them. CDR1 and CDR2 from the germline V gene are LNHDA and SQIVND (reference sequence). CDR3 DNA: TGTGCCAGTAGTATAGTGGGAACAGGGGAGACCCAGTACTTC. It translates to CASSIVGTGETQYF.

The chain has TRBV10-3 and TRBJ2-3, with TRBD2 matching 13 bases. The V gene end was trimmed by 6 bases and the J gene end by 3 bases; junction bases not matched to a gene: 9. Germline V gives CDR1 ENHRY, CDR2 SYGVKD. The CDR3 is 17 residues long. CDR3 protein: CAISGTSGASETDTQYF. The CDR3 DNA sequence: TGTGCCATCAGCGGGACTAGCGGGGCTAGTGAGACAGATACGCAGTATTTT.